This TCR beta chain was recorded in a study of CD8+ T cells in alopecia areata. Obtained from alopecia areata patients were lesional scalp punch biopsies along with peripheral blood. CD4+ and CD8+ T cells were sorted from PBMCs stained for CD3, CD4 and CD8. As for this clone: Its antigen is currently unknown.

Extracted RNA was reverse transcribed into cDNA, the sequencing template. Profiling relied on immunoSEQ multiplex PCR, and the TCRdb table lists in-frame clones only, not all of them. The table lists about 110,000 clones, roughly 55% of them singletons. Losses at the gene ends were 8 bases for V and 6 bases for J; bases not matched to a gene: 15. The CDR3 loop spans 14 amino acids. Germline values: CDR1 SQVTM, CDR2 ANQGSEA. General study points: Scalp lesions, especially in alopecia totalis/universalis, had higher clonality than normal scalp.

Sample: NKG2D-low CD8+ T cells sorted from blood. The origin of this receptor is a human donor with alopecia areata. J is TRBJ2-7 and V is TRBV29-1, with 8 bases fitting TRBD2. This CDR3 reads CSTTGTRESREQYF. The CDR3 coding sequence is TGCAGCACAACCGGGACTAGAGAATCCCGCGAGCAGTACTTC.